This T cell receptor beta chain derives from a study of blood T cell repertoires in COVID-19. Whole-study context: The United States, Italy and Spain provided the acute and convalescent COVID-19 samples.

Trimming stripped 4 bases from V and 1 base from J, with 10 bases between. The germline V gene encodes CDR1 LGHNA and CDR2 YNFKEQ. The CDR3 is made up of 14 amino acids. Profiled with immunoSEQ multiplex PCR; TCRdb holds only in-frame clones, not every one. The table shows a few hundred thousand clones, with over 75% occurring only once. This receptor was identified in a human donor in a cohort sampled during active COVID-19. Sequenced input: peripheral blood. The chain recombines TRBV4-2 with TRBJ1-2; D unclear. For the CDR3, the DNA is TGTGCCAGCAGCCCCCCTAGCGGTAACTATGGCTACACCTTC. This sequence encodes CASSPPSGNYGYTF.